The 10 T cell receptor beta chains reported below all come from one sample, sequenced in a study of blood T cell repertoires in COVID-19. Sequencing was performed with immunoSEQ multiplex PCR; in TCRdb, only in-frame clones are kept and a portion is missing. The table shows 110,000 to 150,000 clones, with about three quarters occurring only once. Material for sequencing was peripheral blood. The source of these receptors is a woman in her sixties with acute or convalescent COVID-19.

The rearrangement uses TRBV11-3 and TRBJ2-1; D may be TRBD2 (5 bases). Between the trimmed V and J ends, which lost 2 bases and 5 bases, there was a span of 7 bases. Germline loops: CDR1 SGHNT, CDR2 YENEEA. The CDR3 sequence is 13 residues long. The CDR3 reads CASSLTRNNEQFF. The CDR3 region has the DNA TGTGCCAGCAGCTTAACTAGAAACAATGAGCAGTTCTTC.

In this sample, this clone turned up once. The rearrangement links TRBV6-4 to TRBJ2-2; D is unclear. The CDR3 sequence is 13 residues long. V was trimmed by 4 bases and J by 6 bases, leaving 9 bases between them. The germline gives CDR1 MRHNA, CDR2 SNTAGT. The CDR3 sequence is CASSVGGAGELFF. The CDR3 DNA reads as TGTGCCAGCAGTGTTGGCGGCGCCGGGGAGCTGTTTTTT.

The CDR3 here is CASSPYRSSYNEQFF. Written as DNA, the CDR3 is TGTGCCAGCAGCCCATACAGGAGCTCTTACAATGAGCAGTTCTTC. The chain links TRBV7-2 to TRBJ2-1; tentative D call: TRBD1 (5 bases). In germline, CDR1 is SGHTA, CDR2 FQGNSA. Trimming cost V 5 bases and J 4 bases, with 15 bases left between them. The CDR3 totals 15 residues.

V and J are TRBV27 and TRBJ2-1, with 7 bases identical to TRBD1. Germline CDR1 reads MNHEY; CDR2 reads SMNVEV (reference sequence). Unmatched junction bases numbered 8, after V lost 6 bases and J lost 6 bases. The CDR3 totals 14 residues. The CDR3 spells CASSHRTGANEQFF. The DNA of the CDR3 is TGTGCCAGCAGCCATAGAACAGGGGCCAATGAGCAGTTCTTC.

The chain employs TRBV7-9 and TRBJ2-5; 14 bases agree with TRBD2. J lost 5 bases, V lost 6 bases, and 14 bases had no gene match. The CDR3 totals 18 residues. Germline V gene sequence: CDR1 SEHNR, CDR2 FQNEAQ (reference sequence). CDR3 nucleotide sequence: TGTGCCAGCAGTCCCTATTACCCCCGACTAGCGGGAGGGGAGACCCAGTACTTC. Its protein product is CASSPYYPRLAGGETQYF.

The J gene is TRBJ2-4, the V gene TRBV5-1; 9 bases align to TRBD1. The CDR3 is 14 amino acids. Germline trimming cut 6 bases from V and 6 bases from J; bases unmatched to any gene: 7. Germline assignment: CDR1 SGHRS and CDR2 YFSETQ. Here the CDR3 DNA reads TGCGCCAGCAATCCCGGGACAGGGCCAAACATTCAGTACTTC. Amino acid sequence: CASNPGTGPNIQYF.

The J gene is TRBJ1-1, the V gene TRBV27, with D perhaps matching TRBD1 (6 bases). V lost 6 bases and J lost 8, with 10 bases in between. Germline V CDR1 and CDR2: MNHEY, SMNVEV (reference sequence). The CDR3 sequence is 11 residues long. The chain's CDR3 is CASRSGGEAFF. The CDR3 DNA sequence: TGTGCCAGCAGGTCTGGGGGCGAAGCTTTCTTT.

The chain has TRBV14 and TRBJ1-1; TRBD1 matches 7 bases. The CDR3 spans 15 residues. Germline trimming cut 4 bases from V and 3 bases from J; bases unmatched to any gene: 8. Germline CDR1 is SGHDN and CDR2 is FVKESK. The CDR3 bases are TGTGCCAGCAGCCGTTTCCCTCAGGGGGACACTGAAGCTTTCTTT. Its translation is CASSRFPQGDTEAFF. The entire variable domain, with the rest obtained from reference TRBV14 and TRBJ1-1, is as follows: EAGVTQFPSHSVIEKGQTVTLRCDPISGHDNLYWYRRVMGKEIKFLLHFVKESKQDESGMPNNRFLAERTGGTYSTLKVQPAELEDSGVYFCASSRFPQGDTEAFFGQGTRLTVV.

The chain links TRBV30 to TRBJ2-1; D ambiguous. The V end lost 3 bases, the J end lost 0 bases, and 9 bases lay between the germline ends. Germline V gene lookup returns CDR1 GTSNPN and CDR2 SVGIG (reference sequence). The CDR3 is made up of 14 amino acids. The CDR3 loop is CAWRELSSYNEQFF. Here the CDR3 DNA reads TGTGCCTGGAGGGAGTTGAGCTCCTACAATGAGCAGTTCTTC.

The V call is TRBV19, the J call TRBJ2-1; TRBD2 aligns across 9 bases. The trim removed 5 bases at V and 1 base at J, leaving 9 bases unmatched. Germline V gene sequence: CDR1 LNHDA, CDR2 SQIVND (reference sequence). CDR3 length: 17 amino acids. The CDR3 coding sequence is TGTGCCAGTAGTGTATCCCTTACTAGCGGGTCCTACAATGAGCAGTTCTTC. As protein: CASSVSLTSGSYNEQFF.